Below, 12 T cell receptor beta chains from the same sample are listed, as sequenced in a study of beta chain features in type 1 diabetes. What was sequenced were expressed TCRB transcripts, since all of the isolated RNA had been reverse transcribed. Produced via immunoSEQ multiplex PCR; TCRdb's table is partial and in-frame only. The sample records approximately 120,000 clones, roughly 40% being singletons. The sequenced sample was stem cell memory CD4+ T cells from blood. The receptors were sampled from a woman aged 18-29 years in good health.

This clone showed up just a few times. The V and J genes are TRBV6-1 and TRBJ2-1; D is possibly TRBD2 (6 bases). CDR3 length: 14 residues. V lost 5 bases, J lost 8 bases, and 16 bases lay in between. In germline, CDR1 is MNHNS, CDR2 SASEGT. CDR3: CASSRGLGFDEQFF. The CDR3 DNA follows: TGTGCCAGCAGTCGGGGGTTAGGGTTCGATGAGCAGTTCTTC.

The rearrangement links TRBV4-2 to TRBJ2-5; D remains unclear. From germline, CDR1 is LGHNA and CDR2 YNFKEQ. CDR3 size: 13 residues. V was clipped by 4 bases and J by 3 bases, with 9 bases between them. DNA of the CDR3: TGTGCCAGCAGCCCCCACAATGAAGAGACCCAGTACTTC. It specifies CASSPHNEETQYF.

This clone was detected a few times. The CDR3 region is CASSPTGANTEAFF. CDR3 nucleotides: TGTGCCAGCAGCCCTACAGGTGCGAACACTGAAGCTTTCTTT. J is TRBJ1-1 and V is TRBV7-2, with D maybe TRBD1 (5 bases). CDR1 is SGHTA, CDR2 FQGNSA, per germline. Trimming removed 5 bases at V and 1 base at J, with 11 bases between. There are 14 residues in the CDR3.

This clone was observed a few times. The rearrangement joins TRBV5-1 to TRBJ1-2; 7 bases line up with TRBD1. With V trimmed by 4 bases and J by 4 bases, 7 bases remained unmatched. Per germline, CDR1 SGHRS and CDR2 YFSETQ. This CDR3 has 14 residues. CDR3 sequence reads: CASSTLTGSYGYTF. The CDR3 DNA reads as TGCGCCAGCAGCACTTTGACAGGGTCCTATGGCTACACCTTC.

This clone was counted once. CDR3 protein: CASSQGHRGVTNYGYTF. The CDR3 region has the DNA TGCGCCAGCAGCCAAGGTCACAGGGGGGTTACTAACTATGGCTACACCTTC. This sequence joins TRBV4-3 and TRBJ1-2; TRBD1 matches at 8 bases. The CDR3 has 17 residues. CDR1 is LGHNA and CDR2 is YSLEER in the germline V gene. J gave up 0 bases and V 1 base, and 7 bases lay outside the gene matches.

V is TRBV19 and J is TRBJ2-7; D is possibly TRBD1 (6 bases). The CDR3 totals 15 residues. Trimming stripped 1 base from V and 2 bases from J, with 12 bases between. In germline, CDR1 is LNHDA, CDR2 SQIVND (reference sequence). The DNA of the CDR3 is TGTGCCAGTAGTATAGTAGAGGGGGTCCCCTACGAGCAGTACTTC. The encoded protein is CASSIVEGVPYEQYF. Looking up the rest from reference TRBV19 and TRBJ2-7 gives the full variable domain: DGGITQSPKYLFRKEGQNVTLSCEQNLNHDAMYWYRQDPGQGLRLIYYSQIVNDFQKGDIAEGYSVSREKKESFPLTVTSAQKNPTAFYLCASSIVEGVPYEQYFGPGTRLTVT.

Only a few counts were recorded for this clone. The chain uses TRBV30 and TRBJ1-5, with TRBD1 matching 7 bases. Unmatched junction bases numbered 4, after V lost 2 bases and J lost 0 bases. CDR1 is GTSNPN and CDR2 is SVGIG in the germline V gene (reference sequence). This CDR3 has 15 residues. The CDR3 protein is CAWSPGTASNQPQHF. CDR3 nucleotide sequence: TGTGCCTGGAGTCCAGGGACAGCTAGCAATCAGCCCCAGCATTTT.

This rearrangement joins TRBV7-9 to TRBJ2-1; 10 bases map to TRBD2. CDR1 and CDR2 (germline): SEHNR, FQNEAQ (reference sequence). This CDR3 is 15 amino acids long. V shed 5 bases and J 6 bases; nucleotides not matched to a gene: 7. CDR3 residues: CASSVTSGTRNEQFF. The DNA of the CDR3 is TGTGCCAGCAGCGTTACTAGCGGGACCCGCAATGAGCAGTTCTTC.

Only a few counts were recorded for this clone. The J gene is TRBJ2-1, the V gene TRBV7-2; 8 bases map to TRBD2. The CDR3 is made up of 14 amino acids. In germline, CDR1 is SGHTA, CDR2 FQGNSA. V trimming: 7 bases; J trimming: 7 bases; junction bases outside the gene matches: 9. This CDR3 reads CASTGAGDRNEQFF. In DNA, the CDR3 is TGTGCCAGCACAGGAGCGGGAGATCGGAATGAGCAGTTCTTC.

This clone showed up just a few times. The chain recombines TRBV4-3 with TRBJ1-1, with 7 bases lining up with TRBD1. CDR1 and CDR2 (germline): LGHNA, YSLEER. The junction had 7 bases not matched to a gene; V was cut back by 0 bases and J by 0 bases. The CDR3 consists of 17 residues. CDR3 sequence: CASSQEPSGGMNTEAFF. The DNA for the CDR3 is TGCGCCAGCAGCCAAGAACCTTCAGGGGGAATGAACACTGAAGCTTTCTTT.

This clone came up many times. The chain employs TRBV18 and TRBJ2-7, with a possible D match to TRBD2 (5 bases). Deletions cut 1 base from V and 2 bases from J, with 12 bases between. The CDR3 is 15 amino acids. The germline gives CDR1 KGHSH, CDR2 LQKENI. DNA of the CDR3: TGTGCCAGCTCACCACTGAGGGCAGGAACCTACGAGCAGTACTTC. It is translated as CASSPLRAGTYEQYF.

This clone was picked up a small number of times. The chain joins TRBV10-3 to TRBJ2-1, with D possibly matching TRBD2 (5 bases). Trimming cost V 3 bases and J 5 bases, with 8 bases left between them. The germline CDR1 and CDR2 sequences are ENHRY and SYGVKD. The CDR3 extends over 13 amino acids. CDR3 coding DNA: TGTGCCATCAGTGACAAGGGAGACAATGAGCAGTTCTTC. Its translation: CAISDKGDNEQFF.